Listed below are T cell receptor beta chains from one sample, sequenced in a study of cytomegalovirus exposure and HLA in healthy donors. The protocol was immunoSEQ multiplex PCR, while the TCRdb copy is restricted to in-frame clones and leaves out a portion. Among approximately 300,000 clones listed, approximately 90% were seen once. The sample consisted of PBMCs. The receptor set was obtained from a woman aged 30 to 39 in good health and CMV-seropositive. Each CDR3 is given with its conserved first and last residue. D genes are given only for firm matches. Clone size is stated in some rows and not others, as once, few, many or a class when expanded.

j_call,v_call,clone_size,d_call,cdr3_nt,cdr3_aa
TRBJ2-7,TRBV5-1,NA,TRBD2,TGCGCCAGCAGCTTGAGGGCGGGAGGCCCTACGTCCTACGAGCAGTACTTC,CASSLRAGGPTSYEQYF
TRBJ2-3,TRBV6-6,NA,TRBD2,TGTGCCAGCAGACCCTCTGGGGGGGGAGGCACAGATACGCAGTATTTT,CASRPSGGGGTDTQYF
TRBJ2-1,TRBV6-5,once,TRBD2,TGTGCCAGCAGGTGGCTAGCGGGGGGCTACAATGAGCAGTTCTTC,CASRWLAGGYNEQFF
TRBJ2-1,TRBV6-1,NA,TRBD2,TGTGCCAGCCATCTAGCGGGGACCTACAATGAGCAGTTCTTC,CASHLAGTYNEQFF
TRBJ1-5,TRBV30,NA,NA,TGTGCCTGGAGCGACCCAGGGGGCAATCAGCCCCAGCATTTT,CAWSDPGGNQPQHF
TRBJ2-2,TRBV9,NA,NA,TGTGCCAGCAGCGTAGATGGGGGGACGAACACCGGGGAGCTGTTTTTT,CASSVDGGTNTGELFF
TRBJ2-7,TRBV9,NA,NA,TGTGCCAGCAGCGTAGACCCCCGGGACGGGTACGAGCAGTACTTC,CASSVDPRDGYEQYF
TRBJ1-5,TRBV11-2,NA,NA,TGTGCCAGCAGCTTAGAATACGGGAACAATCAGCCCCAGCATTTT,CASSLEYGNNQPQHF
TRBJ1-3,TRBV5-1,NA,NA,TGCGCCAGCAGCGGGGGTTCTGGAAACACCATATATTTT,CASSGGSGNTIYF
TRBJ2-3,TRBV7-2,once,TRBD2,TGTGCCAGCAGCTTAGAACGACTAGCGGGAGCGGATACGCAGTATTTT,CASSLERLAGADTQYF
TRBJ1-5,TRBV4-1,few,NA,TGCGCCAGCAGCCATTCCATTAGCAATCAGCCCCAGCATTTT,CASSHSISNQPQHF
TRBJ2-7,TRBV28,NA,NA,TGTGCCAGCGGGCGAAATGGGATGAACTACGAGCAGTACTTC,CASGRNGMNYEQYF
TRBJ1-2,TRBV4-3,NA,NA,TGCGCCAGCAGCCAAGAAATTAGGGGAACAAGGGGCTACACCTTC,CASSQEIRGTRGYTF
TRBJ1-4,TRBV5-6,NA,NA,TGTGCCAGCAGCTTTGGACTTTTCGAAAAACTGTTTTTT,CASSFGLFEKLFF
TRBJ2-7,TRBV6-1,once,NA,TGTGCCAGCAGTGAATGGTGGGACTCCTACGAGCAGTACTTC,CASSEWWDSYEQYF
TRBJ2-3,TRBV9,NA,NA,TGTGCCAGCAGCGATACTACTAACCCTCCTTATACCACAGATACGCAGTATTTT,CASSDTTNPPYTTDTQYF
TRBJ2-1,TRBV12-5,NA,TRBD2,TGTGCTAGTGCCGCCCCCGGGACTAACAATGAGCAGTTCTTC,CASAAPGTNNEQFF
TRBJ1-5,TRBV15,NA,NA,TGTGCCACCAGCAGAGATCCGGGACAACCTTATAGCAATCAGCCCCAGCATTTT,CATSRDPGQPYSNQPQHF
TRBJ2-1,TRBV5-6,NA,TRBD2,TGTGCCAGCAGCTTGGCGGGAGGGATAAATGAGCAGTTCTTC,CASSLAGGINEQFF
TRBJ2-7,TRBV11-3,NA,TRBD2,TGTGCCAGCAGCTTAGCGGGAGGGCCTTACGAGCAGTACTTC,CASSLAGGPYEQYF
TRBJ2-1,TRBV7-2,NA,NA,TGTGCCAGCAGCTCCACGGGGAACCACAATGAGCAGTTCTTC,CASSSTGNHNEQFF
TRBJ1-2,TRBV4-1,NA,NA,TGCGCCAGCAGCCAAGCCCAAGGTTTGGGCAGCTATGGCTACACCTTC,CASSQAQGLGSYGYTF
TRBJ2-4,TRBV7-5,few,NA,TGTGCCAGAAGCCAGGACCCCTACTGGCAGGGTATTTTGTGGTACTTC,CARSQDPYWQGILWYF
TRBJ1-5,TRBV30,NA,NA,TGTGCCTGGAGCCACTACGGGGCCCCCAATCAGCCCCAGCATTTT,CAWSHYGAPNQPQHF